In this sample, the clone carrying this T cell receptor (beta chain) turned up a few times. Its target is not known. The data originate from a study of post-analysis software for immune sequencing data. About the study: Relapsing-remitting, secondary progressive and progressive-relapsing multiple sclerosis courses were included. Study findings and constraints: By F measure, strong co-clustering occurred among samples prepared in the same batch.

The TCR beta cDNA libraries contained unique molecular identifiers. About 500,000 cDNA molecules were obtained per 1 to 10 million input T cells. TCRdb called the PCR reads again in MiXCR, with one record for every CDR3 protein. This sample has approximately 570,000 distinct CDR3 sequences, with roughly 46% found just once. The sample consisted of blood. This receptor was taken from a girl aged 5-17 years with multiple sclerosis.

The CDR3 reads CASSFERSSGPDTQYF. CDR3 coding DNA: TGTGCCAGCAGCTTCGAACGGAGTAGCGGTCCAGATACGCAGTATTTT. The chain carries TRBV7-9 and TRBJ2-3; a weak D match, TRBD2 (6 bases). V was trimmed by 3 bases and J by 4 bases, leaving 17 bases between them. Germline-derived CDR1 and CDR2 are SEHNR and FQNEAQ (reference sequence). The CDR3 length is 16 residues.